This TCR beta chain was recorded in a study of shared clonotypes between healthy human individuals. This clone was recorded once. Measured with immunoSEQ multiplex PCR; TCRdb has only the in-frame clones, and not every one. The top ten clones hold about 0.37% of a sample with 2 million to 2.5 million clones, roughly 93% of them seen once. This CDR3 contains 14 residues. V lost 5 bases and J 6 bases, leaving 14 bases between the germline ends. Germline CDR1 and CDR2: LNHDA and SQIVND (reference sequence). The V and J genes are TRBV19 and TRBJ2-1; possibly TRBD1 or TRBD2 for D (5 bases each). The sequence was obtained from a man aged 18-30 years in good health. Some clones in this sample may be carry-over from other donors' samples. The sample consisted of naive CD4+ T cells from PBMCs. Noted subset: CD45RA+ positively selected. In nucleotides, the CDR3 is TGTGCCAGTAGTGAGGGGTGGTCTGGCAATGAGCAGTTCTTC. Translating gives CASSEGWSGNEQFF.